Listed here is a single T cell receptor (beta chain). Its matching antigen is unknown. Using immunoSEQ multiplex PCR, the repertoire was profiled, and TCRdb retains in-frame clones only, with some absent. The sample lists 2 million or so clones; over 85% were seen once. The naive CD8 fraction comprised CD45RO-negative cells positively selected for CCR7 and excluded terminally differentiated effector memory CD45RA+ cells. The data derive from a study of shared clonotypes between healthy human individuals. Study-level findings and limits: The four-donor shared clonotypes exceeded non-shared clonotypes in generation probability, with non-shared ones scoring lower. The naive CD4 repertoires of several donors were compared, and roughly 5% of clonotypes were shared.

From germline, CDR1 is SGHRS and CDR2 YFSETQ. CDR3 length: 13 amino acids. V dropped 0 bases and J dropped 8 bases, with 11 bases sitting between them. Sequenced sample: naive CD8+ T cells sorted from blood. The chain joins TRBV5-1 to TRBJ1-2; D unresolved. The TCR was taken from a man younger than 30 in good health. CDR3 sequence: CASSLVPDRGYTF. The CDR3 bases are TGCGCCAGCAGCTTGGTGCCTGATAGGGGCTACACCTTC.